This passage covers 21 T cell receptor beta chains from one sample sequenced in a study of CD8 T cells in Susac syndrome. Reverse transcription of roughly 0.45 to 1 ug RNA was performed with random hexamers. TCRdb fed the immunoSEQ multiplex PCR reads into MiXCR, producing one record per CDR3 protein. Of around 190,000 distinct CDR3 sequences listed, approximately 94% are singletons. The specimen was CD4+ T cells from PBMCs. The origin of the receptors is a human donor with Susac syndrome.

The chain couples TRBV19 to TRBJ2-3, with TRBD1 matching over 7 bases. CDR3 length: 15 amino acids. Trimming removed 6 bases from V and 2 bases from J; junction bases left unmatched: 8. Germline assignment: CDR1 LNHDA and CDR2 SQIVND (reference sequence). CDR3 amino acids: CASRNWTGITDTQYF. The CDR3 nucleotides are TGTGCCAGTAGGAATTGGACAGGTATCACAGATACGCAGTATTTT.

The chain carries TRBV5-6 and TRBJ2-5; possible D gene TRBD1, 6 bases. The CDR3 consists of 13 residues. Per germline, CDR1 SGHDT and CDR2 YYEEEE. The V gene lost 4 bases and the J gene lost 4 bases, with 11 bases spanning the gap. The CDR3: CASSRGQRETQYF. In nucleotides, the CDR3 is TGTGCCAGCAGCAGGGGACAACGAGAGACCCAGTACTTC.

The CDR3 nucleotides are TGTGCCAGCAGCCCCTGGCTAGCGGGGTTTTCAGAGACCCAGTACTTC. Translated: CASSPWLAGFSETQYF. The chain recombines TRBV5-6 with TRBJ2-5; TRBD2 agrees at 9 bases. CDR1 and CDR2 (germline): SGHDT, YYEEEE. The V segment lost 4 bases and the J segment 4 bases; nucleotides outside the gene matches: 11. This CDR3 is built from 16 residues.

CDR3 region: CATSQGSNQPQHF. The CDR3 DNA reads as TGTGCCACCAGTCAGGGAAGCAATCAGCCCCAGCATTTT. The chain has TRBV24-1 and TRBJ1-5; D is possibly TRBD1 (5 bases). This CDR3 contains 13 residues. The V gene lost 6 bases and the J gene lost 1 base, with 6 bases spanning the gap. Germline CDR1 is KGHDR and CDR2 is SFDVKD.

The genes are TRBV29-1 and TRBJ1-2; 10 nucleotides align to TRBD1. V gave up 7 bases and J gave up 6 bases; unmatched junction bases: 8. The CDR3 length is 13 residues. Germline V gives CDR1 SQVTM, CDR2 ANQGSEA. Written as DNA, the CDR3 is TGCAGCGCCCGGACCGGGACAGGGGATGGCTACACCTTC. Amino acid sequence: CSARTGTGDGYTF.

The chain recombines TRBV2 with TRBJ1-5; D ambiguous. The V end was cut by 4 bases, the J end by 3 bases, with 10 bases between. Germline V CDR1 and CDR2: SNHLY, FYNNEI. There are 14 residues in the CDR3. CDR3 nucleotides: TGTGCCAGCAGTGGGCGGCAGTCCAATCAGCCCCAGCATTTT. The encoded protein is CASSGRQSNQPQHF.

CDR3 coding DNA: TGTGCCAGCAGCTTTGCGAAGGGGGCTTATGGCTACACCTTC. Its translation is CASSFAKGAYGYTF. The chain joins TRBV5-4 to TRBJ1-2, with 7 bases aligning to TRBD1. The CDR3 loop spans 14 amino acids. The ends lost 2 bases at V and 5 bases at J; junction bases unmatched: 6. Germline values: CDR1 SGHNT, CDR2 YYREEE (reference sequence).

The CDR3 DNA reads TGCAGTGCTCCTTTGAGGGGGGGGTTGACTGAAGCTTTCTTT. Its translation: CSAPLRGGLTEAFF. The chain links TRBV20-1 to TRBJ1-1, with D possibly being TRBD1 (6 bases). The CDR3 loop spans 14 amino acids. Germline values: CDR1 DFQATT, CDR2 SNEGSKA (reference sequence). V lost 5 bases and J 5 bases, leaving 18 bases between the germline ends.

The chain uses TRBV7-2 and TRBJ2-3, with unresolved D. CDR1 and CDR2 from the germline V gene are SGHTA and FQGNSA. The CDR3 runs 13 residues. With 5 bases removed from V and 6 bases from J, the gap between germline ends came to 12 bases. Here the CDR3 DNA reads TGTGCCAGCAGCAGGCCGGACCAGGATACGCAGTATTTT. Amino acids: CASSRPDQDTQYF. The variable domain in full, with the rest retrieved from reference TRBV7-2 and TRBJ2-3, is GAGVSQSPSNKVTEKGKDVELRCDPISGHTALYWYRQSLGQGLEFLIYFQGNSAPDKSGLPSDRFSAERTGGSVSTLTIQRTQQEDSAVYLCASSRPDQDTQYFGPGTRLTVL.

A single count supports this clonotype. CDR3 sequence (DNA): TGTGCCAGCAGCTTAGGGGCAGGGGGTTCACCCCTCCACTTT. Protein product: CASSLGAGGSPLHF. V is TRBV7-9 and J is TRBJ1-6; 7 bases match TRBD1. The germline V gene has CDR1 SEHNR and CDR2 FQNEAQ (reference sequence). The CDR3 length is 14 residues. Unmatched junction bases numbered 3, after V lost 1 base and J lost 9 bases.

The chain recombines TRBV4-2 with TRBJ2-2; 8 positions match TRBD1. Germline CDR1 is LGHNA and CDR2 is YNFKEQ. V dropped 10 bases and J dropped 6; count of bases not matched to a gene: 13. This CDR3 region has 15 residues. The CDR3 DNA follows: TGTGCCAAGGCAGGGGGCGCGAGGGGATCCGGGGAGCTGTTTTTT. Translating it yields CAKAGGARGSGELFF.

The CDR3 DNA sequence: TGTGCCAGCAGCGACTACAGGGGGATCGCTGAAGCTTTCTTT. This translates into CASSDYRGIAEAFF. The chain recombines TRBV9 with TRBJ1-1; 8 bases are a match to TRBD1. V shed 3 bases, J shed 6 bases, and the junction held 7 bases outside the gene matches. Germline CDR1 SGDLS, CDR2 YYNGEE. This CDR3 is built from 14 residues.

The chain couples TRBV9 to TRBJ1-1, with 7 bases lining up with TRBD1. CDR1 is SGDLS and CDR2 is YYNGEE in the germline V gene. V lost 3 bases, J lost 4 bases, and 15 bases stayed unmatched. The CDR3 runs 17 residues. CDR3 nucleotide sequence: TGTGCCAGCAGCGCCGTTGAAACAGGGGCATGGGTCACTGAAGCTTTCTTT. Protein: CASSAVETGAWVTEAFF.

This chain links TRBV29-1 with TRBJ1-4; TRBD1 might be the D (5 bases). The CDR3 runs 12 residues. V lost 6 bases to trimming and J lost 8 bases, with 13 bases between them. CDR1 is SQVTM, CDR2 ANQGSEA, per germline. The CDR3 sequence is CSVSQGTEKLFF. The CDR3 DNA reads as TGCAGCGTAAGTCAGGGAACGGAAAAACTGTTTTTT.

V usage is TRBV7-8 and J usage is TRBJ2-5; D gene unclear. CDR1 and CDR2 from the germline V gene are SGHVS and FQNEAQ. This CDR3 has 12 amino acids. V was pared by 5 bases and J by 2 bases, with 6 bases between. CDR3 nucleotide sequence: TGTGCCAGCAGCCCCCAGCAAGAGACCCAGTACTTC. Translated: CASSPQQETQYF.

This chain links TRBV25-1 with TRBJ2-1; D remains unclear. The CDR3 is made up of 12 amino acids. Between the trimmed V and J ends, which lost 1 base and 10 bases, there was a span of 8 bases. Germline assignment: CDR1 MGHDK and CDR2 SYGVNS. Written as DNA, the CDR3 is TGTGCCAGCAGTGAATGGACCTTCGAGCAGTTCTTC. This codes for CASSEWTFEQFF. The full variable domain, completed using reference TRBV25-1 and TRBJ2-1, is EADIYQTPRYLVIGTGKKITLECSQTMGHDKMYWYQQDPGMELHLIHYSYGVNSTEKGDLSSESTVSRIRTEHFPLTLESARPSHTSQYLCASSEWTFEQFFGPGTRLTVL.

The chain links TRBV24-1 to TRBJ2-1, with TRBD1 matching over 10 bases. Germline V gene sequence: CDR1 KGHDR, CDR2 SFDVKD. The CDR3 totals 15 residues. The V and J ends lost 4 bases and 5 bases, in that order; junction bases with no gene match: 4. Here the CDR3 reads CATSDVGTGDNEQFF. CDR3 coding DNA: TGTGCCACCAGTGACGTCGGGACAGGGGACAATGAGCAGTTCTTC.

The gene calls are TRBV4-3 and TRBJ1-2; no reliable D call. The CDR3 has 15 residues. The V end was cut by 0 bases, the J end by 7 bases, with 15 bases between. CDR1 and CDR2 (germline): LGHNA, YSLEER. The CDR3 DNA follows: TGCGCCAGCAGCCAAGAAGGCCTTTCCACGGCTGGCTACACCTTC. This gives the protein CASSQEGLSTAGYTF.

The J gene is TRBJ2-1, the V gene TRBV5-5; D not certain. Germline loops: CDR1 SGHKS, CDR2 YYEKEE (reference sequence). The CDR3 has 15 amino acids. V lost 4 bases and J lost 5, with 16 bases in between. As DNA, the CDR3 is TGTGCCAGCAGCCTAGGACCCACATCCCACAATGAGCAGTTCTTC. Amino acid sequence: CASSLGPTSHNEQFF.

The chain employs TRBV7-9 and TRBJ1-5; 9 nucleotides agree with TRBD1. Germline CDR1 and CDR2: SEHNR and FQNEAQ (reference sequence). This CDR3 region has 16 residues. V dropped 1 base and J dropped 6; count of bases not matched to a gene: 7. CDR3 DNA: TGTGCCAGCAGCTTAGAGGGGACACAGGGGGCTCAGCCCCAGCATTTT. It is translated as CASSLEGTQGAQPQHF.

This clonotype has a single count. V is TRBV10-3 and J is TRBJ2-4; D is unclear. CDR1 is ENHRY and CDR2 is SYGVKD in the germline V gene. Trimming took 0 bases from V and 5 from J, leaving 14 bases between them. The length of the CDR3 is 16 residues. The CDR3: CAISESPWGMENIQYF. The CDR3 coding sequence is TGTGCCATCAGTGAGTCCCCGTGGGGAATGGAAAACATTCAGTACTTC.